This T cell receptor (beta chain) originates from a study of blood T cell repertoires in COVID-19. On the study more broadly: Sites across the United States, Italy and Spain contributed samples from acute and convalescent COVID-19. T cells, B-cell-depleted T cells, or PBMCs provided the cDNA or gDNA that served as material.

Study processing details: Nucleated cell number was recorded as an estimate derived from reference gene primer amplification. This table comes from immunoSEQ multiplex PCR, and its TCRdb copy is limited to in-frame clones, with some not included. V and J calls and clone size are as listed in that table; D and trimming were resolved from the DNA. The table records approximately 140,000 clones, approximately 85% of them present only once. CDR3 size: 15 residues. Seattle patients were enrolled during active infection and followed longitudinally. This TCR was sampled from a woman aged 55-70 years with COVID-19, enrolled during active disease. This chain connects TRBV1 to TRBJ1-2. TRBV1 is given as a pseudogene. The specimen sequenced was peripheral blood. CDR3 DNA sequence: TGCACCAGCAGCCAAGTCGCGGACCGGGATTATGGCTACACCTTC. Translating gives CTSSQVADRDYGYTF.